This entry features one T cell receptor beta chain sequence. This clonotype was seen many times. Its recognized antigen is unknown. Base qualities are not provided; no much larger clone lies one nucleotide away. The CDR3 numbers 16 residues from cysteine through phenylalanine. CDR3 DNA only is kept here, 48 bases in frame from base 1. V loses 1 base at its end and J loses 0 bases; junction bases beyond the gene matches: 7. As encoded in the germline V gene (reference sequence), CDR1 is DFQATT while CDR2 is SNEGSKA. Graves' hyperthyroidism was defined as stable when no progression to ophthalmopathy occurred over 18 months of follow-up. Hyperthyroidism patients were aged 18 to 65 years and newly diagnosed, with disease duration of less than 2 months. Exclusion was applied to patients with uncontrolled infections, other autoimmune diseases, pregnancy or lactation. Diagnoses were established on the basis of clinical symptoms, serum thyroxine and TRAb, thyroid ultrasound, and orbital computed tomography. Ficoll-Paque density gradient centrifugation was used to isolate PBMCs from around 10 ml of fresh peripheral blood. Trizol reagent was used to extract total RNA, and RNA quality was then checked on an Agilent 2100 Bioanalyzer.

Amplification of TCR beta CDR3 regions was carried out from RNA transcripts. A first-round RT-PCR of the TCR CDR3 used the HTBI primer set with the Qiagen OneStep RT-PCR kit. Libraries were constructed in a second round of multiplex PCR, after which size selection and purification were performed. Sequencing of the libraries was done on an Illumina HiSeq2000 using paired-end 100 bp reads. In the source study's methods: Raw data were processed with SOAPnuke, discarding reads with adapters, uncalled bases, mean Phred below 15, or no exact constant-primer or identifier match. COPE v1.2.5 was used to merge high-quality paired reads, and clonotypes were defined as unique nucleotide sequences. MiTCR v1.1 was used to align the clonotypes against IMGT TRBV, TRBD and TRBJ reference segments. Only V-J combinations with frequency above 0.0001, covering about 99% of repertoires, were analysed. A TCS score was defined as the ratio of F50 (clonal expansion) to E x V (chaos), with BLOSUM62-based TCRdist applied between CDR3 peptides within each V-J. Welch's t-statistics and random forest reduced approximately 520 V-J features to 13, which were used in a naive Bayes classifier (R e1071). The raw public reads went through TCRdb reprocessing: fastp at Q25, MiXCR clone calling, in-frame beta chains kept. Rows with one shared CDR3 protein collapse into an entry with the most common genes and DNA. The V and J calls follow TCRdb's processing rather than the paper's. The sample contains about 360,000 distinct CDR3 sequences, 20% to 25% of them found a single time. The ten top clones hold less than 75% of the sample.

The data originate from a study of T cells in Graves' hyperthyroidism and ophthalmopathy (dated by TCRdb to the late 2010s). Context from the whole study: Peripheral blood was sampled at the time of initial diagnosis, prior to any treatment. Prospective prediction of ophthalmopathy was tested in an independent validation cohort consisting of 18 hyperthyroidism patients and around 16 patients who later progressed to ophthalmopathy. The 100 or so discovery patients were divided at random into training and test sets in a 7:3 ratio. Thyroid tissue and blood T-cell repertoires from several Graves' hyperthyroidism patients were also compared in the study. The paper reports TCR Vbeta CDR3 sequencing of 140 or so peripheral blood samples: around 45 ophthalmopathy, under 80 hyperthyroidism and around 17 progressor patients. To identify TCR V-J signatures that set the groups apart, the researchers used a discovery cohort of about a hundred patients, made up of roughly 45 with Graves' ophthalmopathy and about 55 with stable Graves' hyperthyroidism. After sampling, hyperthyroidism patients received methimazole starting at 30 mg daily, and ophthalmopathy patients received high-dose intravenous methylprednisolone.

Broad study findings and their caveats: Most expanded thyroid clonotypes (frequency above 0.001) were also detected in blood, suggesting blood repertoires may reflect thyroid immune responses. A model built on a 13 V-J signature distinguished ophthalmopathy from stable hyperthyroidism, reaching 85% to 90% sensitivity and about 81% specificity in cross-validation and 80%/75% in testing. In validation, progression to ophthalmopathy was predicted by the model with 70% to 71% sensitivity and 72% to 80% specificity, a median of about 6 months before onset. Sample size was not statistically predetermined, and blinding of investigators to group allocation was not performed.

The sample taken for sequencing was blood. Recombination connected TRBV20-1 to TRBJ2-3, with 7 bases aligning to TRBD2. The TCR sequence derives from a man between 50 and 59 years old with Graves' hyperthyroidism. The sequenced DNA: TGCAGTGCTAGAGCCCTAGCGGACACTAGCACAGATACGCAGTATTTT. Protein translation: CSARALADTSTDTQYF.